The 17 T cell receptor beta chains below were found in one sample sequenced in a study of CD8+CD57+ T cells in acquired aplastic anemia. Genomic DNA acted as the template from which TCR beta VDJ combination and CDR3 sequence profiling were carried out. From the reads, TCRdb called clonotypes with MiXCR, one entry per CDR3 protein. Of some 200,000 distinct CDR3 sequences in the sample, approximately 50% are singletons; the top ten hold over 7.5%. All patients picked for sequencing had shown, by flow cytometry, an expansion of CD8+CD57+ cells. Sequencing was carried out using sorted CD4+, CD8+, or CD8+CD57+ T cells (not recorded which) from PBMCs. These receptors all come from a human donor with aplastic anemia.

Details on this clonotype: This sequence may be a read error, since a much larger clone differs from it by one base. This chain links TRBV19 with TRBJ1-3; maybe TRBD1 (5 bases). In germline, CDR1 is LNHDA, CDR2 SQIVND (reference sequence). The CDR3 has 13 residues. CDR3 sequence reads: CASGRGFGNTMYF. The CDR3 DNA is TGTGCCAGTGGTAGGGGCTTTGGAAACACCATGTATTTT.

This clonotype was detected ten times or more. The CDR3 region has the DNA TGCAGCGCATCGACAGGGCGAGAGACCCAGTACTTC. The encoded protein is CSASTGRETQYF. The chain carries TRBV29-1 and TRBJ2-5; 7 positions match TRBD1. The CDR3 has 12 residues. In germline, CDR1 is SQVTM, CDR2 ANQGSEA. J lost 4 bases, V lost 7 bases, and 6 bases had no gene match. The variable domain in full, completed from reference TRBV29-1 and TRBJ2-5, reads SAVISQKPSRDICQRGTSLTIQCQVDSQVTMMFWYRQQPGQSLTLIATANQGSEATYESGFVIDKFPISRPNLTFSTLTVSNMSPEDSSIYLCSASTGRETQYFGPGTRLLVL.

The V call is TRBV19, the J call TRBJ1-4, with D tentatively TRBD1 (6 bases). The CDR3 runs 15 residues. With 5 bases removed from V and 3 bases from J, the gap between germline ends came to 13 bases. Per germline, CDR1 LNHDA and CDR2 SQIVND (reference sequence). CDR3 sequence: CASSPQGMANEKLFF. The CDR3 nucleotides read TGTGCCAGTAGTCCACAGGGAATGGCTAATGAAAAACTGTTTTTT.

The chain joins TRBV12-3 or TRBV12-4 to TRBJ2-7, with D possibly being TRBD2 (5 bases). Trimming shortened V by 6 bases and J by 3 bases, and 18 bases separated the two germline ends. This CDR3 contains 15 residues. CDR3: CASSRASPIVYEQYF. The CDR3 region has the DNA TGTGCCAGCAGCCGTGCTAGCCCAATCGTCTACGAGCAGTACTTC.

This clonotype was seen many times. V gene TRBV6-1 combines with J gene TRBJ2-7, with D possibly being TRBD2 (6 bases). The germline V and J ends were trimmed by 6 bases and 0 bases, with 12 bases remaining between them. The germline CDR1 and CDR2 sequences are MNHNS and SASEGT. This CDR3 is 14 amino acids long. The CDR3 loop reads CASRTRIFSYEQYF. The CDR3 nucleotides are TGTGCCAGCAGGACTAGAATATTCTCCTACGAGCAGTACTTC.

Turning to this clonotype: A much more abundant neighbour one base away suggests this may be a read error. The rearrangement uses TRBV7-2 and TRBJ2-5, with D possibly being TRBD2 (5 bases). With 1 base removed from V and 2 bases from J, the gap between germline ends came to 17 bases. Germline assignment: CDR1 SGHTA and CDR2 FQGNSA. The CDR3 is 17 residues long. The CDR3 is CASSLVRRTLAQETQYF. As DNA, the CDR3 is TGTGCCAGCAGCTTAGTGCGGAGGACCCTAGCTCAAGAGACCCAGTACTTC.

This clonotype has a count of ten or more. V usage is TRBV11-2 and J usage is TRBJ2-7, with a weak D call TRBD2 (6 bases). Trimming cost V 4 bases and J 4 bases, with 14 bases left between them. The CDR3 is 14 residues long. Germline V CDR1 and CDR2: SGHAT, FQNNGV. CDR3: CASSSRTTYYEQYF. The CDR3 coding sequence is TGTGCCAGCAGCTCCCGGACTACATATTACGAGCAGTACTTC.

V usage is TRBV7-8 and J usage is TRBJ2-5, with TRBD2 identical over 8 bases. Germline CDR1 SGHVS, CDR2 FQNEAQ. The CDR3 is made up of 17 amino acids. The ends lost 1 base at V and 5 bases at J; junction bases unmatched: 12. CDR3 DNA: TGTGCCAGCAGCTTAGTACGCTCGACTAGCGCGGTTGAGACCCAGTACTTC. Its translation: CASSLVRSTSAVETQYF.

About this clonotype itself: This CDR3 is missing its conserved last phenylalanine or tryptophan, likely due to a read error. This chain links TRBV2 with TRBJ1-5; no clear D gene. CDR1 and CDR2 (germline): SNHLY, FYNNEI. The CDR3 totals 12 residues. The CDR3 here is CVSHNSNQPQHL. The CDR3 DNA follows: TGTGTCAGCCATAATAGCAATCAGCCCCAGCATTTG.

This clonotype was counted many times. The V and J genes are TRBV11-2 and TRBJ2-7; possibly TRBD1 or TRBD2 for D (6 bases each). V gave up 1 base and J gave up 3 bases, with 10 bases separating them. There are 14 residues in the CDR3. Germline assignment: CDR1 SGHAT and CDR2 FQNNGV. DNA of the CDR3: TGTGCCAGCAGCTTAGGCGGAGGGGGCTACGAGCAGTACTTC. It codes for CASSLGGGGYEQYF.

This clonotype was detected a few times. This chain connects TRBV24-1 to TRBJ2-1; 7 bases agree with TRBD2. Germline values: CDR1 KGHDR, CDR2 SFDVKD. The CDR3 covers 15 residues. V dropped 0 bases and J dropped 4; count of bases not matched to a gene: 2. CDR3 sequence: CATSDLRGEYNEQFF. The CDR3 DNA follows: TGTGCCACCAGTGATTTGCGGGGGGAGTACAATGAGCAGTTCTTC.

V gene TRBV12-3 or TRBV12-4 combines with J gene TRBJ2-7; TRBD1 agrees at 7 bases. The length of the CDR3 is 13 residues. V was clipped by 3 bases and J by 7 bases; unmatched bases: 6. CDR3 nucleotide sequence: TGTGCCAGCAGTTTTTCACAGGGGAGTGAGCAGTACTTC. Encoded protein: CASSFSQGSEQYF.

The rearrangement uses TRBV19 and TRBJ1-1; D remains ambiguous. Trimming took off 7 bases at V and 0 bases at J, with 12 bases between the two ends. Germline V gene lookup returns CDR1 LNHDA and CDR2 SQIVND (reference sequence). The CDR3 has 14 amino acids. DNA for the CDR3: TGTGCCAGTAACGTGGGCGGCTTGAACACTGAAGCTTTCTTT. Protein: CASNVGGLNTEAFF.

This clonotype occurred a few times. This chain connects TRBV10-2 to TRBJ1-1; TRBD1 is a possible D gene (6 bases). The CDR3 loop spans 13 amino acids. The germline V gene has CDR1 WSHSY and CDR2 SAAADI. Trimming cost V 8 bases and J 5 bases, with 15 bases left between them. CDR3 sequence reads: CASSRRGWTEAFF. The CDR3 DNA is TGCGCCAGCTCTCGCAGGGGTTGGACTGAAGCTTTCTTT.

The V and J genes are TRBV10-3 and TRBJ2-1, with 8 nucleotides matching TRBD2. This CDR3 has 13 residues. CDR1 is ENHRY and CDR2 is SYGVKD in the germline V gene. After removal of 4 bases from V and 9 bases from J, the junction contained 5 bases not matched to a gene. The chain's CDR3 is CAISGGTSTEQFF. The CDR3 coding sequence is TGTGCCATCAGTGGCGGGACTAGTACTGAGCAGTTCTTC.

The chain couples TRBV7-9 to TRBJ2-3; 9 bases are shared with TRBD1. The CDR3 has 14 residues. The V and J ends lost 5 bases and 6 bases, in that order; junction bases with no gene match: 6. Per germline, CDR1 SEHNR and CDR2 FQNEAQ (reference sequence). CDR3 sequence reads: CASSPGTGIDTQYF. CDR3 sequence (DNA): TGTGCCAGCAGCCCCGGGACAGGGATCGATACGCAGTATTTT.

The rearrangement joins TRBV6-2 or TRBV6-3 to TRBJ2-1; unclear D gene. The germline CDR1 and CDR2 sequences are MNHEY and SVGEGT. This CDR3 is 14 amino acids long. V was cut by 2 bases and J by 0 bases, with 5 bases left in between. CDR3 nucleotide sequence: TGTGCCAGCAGTTACCAGAGCTCCTACAATGAGCAGTTCTTC. Translated, it gives CASSYQSSYNEQFF.